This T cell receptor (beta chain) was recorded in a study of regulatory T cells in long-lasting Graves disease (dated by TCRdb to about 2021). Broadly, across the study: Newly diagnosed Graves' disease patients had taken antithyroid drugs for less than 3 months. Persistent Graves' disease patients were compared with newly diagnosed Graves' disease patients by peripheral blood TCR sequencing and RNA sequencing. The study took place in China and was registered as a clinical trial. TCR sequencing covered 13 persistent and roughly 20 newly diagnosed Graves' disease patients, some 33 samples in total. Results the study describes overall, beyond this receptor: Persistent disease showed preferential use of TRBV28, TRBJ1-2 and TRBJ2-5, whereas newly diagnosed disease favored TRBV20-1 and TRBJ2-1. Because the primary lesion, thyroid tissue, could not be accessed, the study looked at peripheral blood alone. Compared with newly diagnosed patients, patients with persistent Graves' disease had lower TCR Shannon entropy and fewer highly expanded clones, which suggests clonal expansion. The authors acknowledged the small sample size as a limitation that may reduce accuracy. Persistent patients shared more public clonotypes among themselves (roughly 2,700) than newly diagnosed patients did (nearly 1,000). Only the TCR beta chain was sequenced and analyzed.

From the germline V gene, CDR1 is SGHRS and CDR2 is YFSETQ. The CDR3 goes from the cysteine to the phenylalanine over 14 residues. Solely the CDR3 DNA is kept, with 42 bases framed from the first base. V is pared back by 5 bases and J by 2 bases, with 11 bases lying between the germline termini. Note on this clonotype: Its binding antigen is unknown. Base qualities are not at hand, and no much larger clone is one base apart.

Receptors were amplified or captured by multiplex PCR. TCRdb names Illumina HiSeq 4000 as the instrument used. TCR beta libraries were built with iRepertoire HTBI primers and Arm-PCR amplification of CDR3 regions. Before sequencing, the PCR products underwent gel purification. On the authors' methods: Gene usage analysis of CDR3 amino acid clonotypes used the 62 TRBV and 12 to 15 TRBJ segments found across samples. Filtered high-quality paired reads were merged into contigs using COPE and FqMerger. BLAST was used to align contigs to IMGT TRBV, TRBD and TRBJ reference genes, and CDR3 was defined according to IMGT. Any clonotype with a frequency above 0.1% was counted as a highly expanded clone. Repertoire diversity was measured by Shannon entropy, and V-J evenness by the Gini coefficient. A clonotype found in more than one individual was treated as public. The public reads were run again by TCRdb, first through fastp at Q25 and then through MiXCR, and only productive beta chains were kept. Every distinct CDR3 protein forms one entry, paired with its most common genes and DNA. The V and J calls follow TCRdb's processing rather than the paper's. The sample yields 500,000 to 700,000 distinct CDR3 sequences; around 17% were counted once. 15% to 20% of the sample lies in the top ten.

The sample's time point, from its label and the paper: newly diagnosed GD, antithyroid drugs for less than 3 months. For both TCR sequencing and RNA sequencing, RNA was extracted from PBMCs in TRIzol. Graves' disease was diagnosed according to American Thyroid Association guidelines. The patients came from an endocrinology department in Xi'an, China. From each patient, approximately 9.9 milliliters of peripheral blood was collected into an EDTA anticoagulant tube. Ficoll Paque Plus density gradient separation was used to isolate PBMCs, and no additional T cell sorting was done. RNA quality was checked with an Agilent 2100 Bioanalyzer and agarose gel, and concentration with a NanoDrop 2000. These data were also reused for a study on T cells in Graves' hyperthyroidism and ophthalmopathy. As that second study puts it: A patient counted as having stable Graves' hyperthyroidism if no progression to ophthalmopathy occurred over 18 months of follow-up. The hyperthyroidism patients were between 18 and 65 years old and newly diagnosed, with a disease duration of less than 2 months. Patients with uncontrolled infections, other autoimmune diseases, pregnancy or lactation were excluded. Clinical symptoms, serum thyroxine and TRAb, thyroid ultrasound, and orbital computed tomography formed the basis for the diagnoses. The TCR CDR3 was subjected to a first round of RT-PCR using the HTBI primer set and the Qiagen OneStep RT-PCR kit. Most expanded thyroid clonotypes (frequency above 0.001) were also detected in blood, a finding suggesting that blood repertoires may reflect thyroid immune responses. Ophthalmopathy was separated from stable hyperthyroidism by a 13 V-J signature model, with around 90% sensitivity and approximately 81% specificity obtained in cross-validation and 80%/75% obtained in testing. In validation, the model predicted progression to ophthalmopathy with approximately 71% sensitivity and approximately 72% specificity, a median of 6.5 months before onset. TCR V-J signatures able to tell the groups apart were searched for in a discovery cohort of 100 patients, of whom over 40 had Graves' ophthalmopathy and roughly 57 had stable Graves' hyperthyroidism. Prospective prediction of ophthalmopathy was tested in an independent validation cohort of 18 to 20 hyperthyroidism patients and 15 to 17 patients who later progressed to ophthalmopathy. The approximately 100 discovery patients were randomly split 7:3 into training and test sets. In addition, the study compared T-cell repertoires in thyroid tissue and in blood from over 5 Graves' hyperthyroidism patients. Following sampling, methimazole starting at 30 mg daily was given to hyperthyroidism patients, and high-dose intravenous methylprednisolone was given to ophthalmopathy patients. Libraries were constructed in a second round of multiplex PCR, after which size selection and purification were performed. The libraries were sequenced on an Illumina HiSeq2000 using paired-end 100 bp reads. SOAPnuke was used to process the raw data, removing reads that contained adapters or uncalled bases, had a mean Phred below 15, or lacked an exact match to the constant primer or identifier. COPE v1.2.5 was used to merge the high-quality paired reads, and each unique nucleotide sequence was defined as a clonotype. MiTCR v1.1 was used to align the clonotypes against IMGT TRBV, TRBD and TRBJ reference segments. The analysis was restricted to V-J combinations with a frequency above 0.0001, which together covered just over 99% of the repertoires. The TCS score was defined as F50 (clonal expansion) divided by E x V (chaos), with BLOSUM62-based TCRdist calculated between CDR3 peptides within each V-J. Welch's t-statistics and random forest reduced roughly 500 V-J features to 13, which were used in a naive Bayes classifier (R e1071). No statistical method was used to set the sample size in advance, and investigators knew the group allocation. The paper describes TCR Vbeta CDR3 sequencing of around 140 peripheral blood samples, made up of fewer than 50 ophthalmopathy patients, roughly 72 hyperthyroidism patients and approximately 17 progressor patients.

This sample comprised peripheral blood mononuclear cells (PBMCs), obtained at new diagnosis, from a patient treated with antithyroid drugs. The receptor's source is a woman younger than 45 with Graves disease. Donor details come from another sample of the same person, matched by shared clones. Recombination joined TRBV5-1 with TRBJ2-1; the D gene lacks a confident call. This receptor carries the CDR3 CASSRVPTYNEQFF. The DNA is TGCGCCAGCAGTAGGGTTCCCACCTACAATGAGCAGTTCTTC.